The clone carrying this T cell receptor beta chain was counted many times. V lost 1 base and J lost 4, with 11 bases in between. The germline V gene has CDR1 MGHRA and CDR2 YSYEKL. CDR3 length: 15 residues. The record originates from a study of regulatory T cells in long-lasting Graves disease. TCR beta libraries were built with iRepertoire HTBI primers and Arm-PCR of CDR3 regions. TCRdb redid the calling of the multiplex PCR reads with MiXCR, one entry per CDR3 protein. The sample yields 350,000 to 500,000 distinct CDR3 sequences, around 15% seen once. Stated time point: newly diagnosed GD, antithyroid drugs for less than 3 months. Construction of the TCR library relied on RNA isolated from PBMCs. In addition, the sample was reused for a study of T cells in Graves' hyperthyroidism and ophthalmopathy.

The genes are TRBV4-1 and TRBJ1-5; no reliable D call. Specimen: peripheral blood mononuclear cells (PBMCs), collected at new diagnosis, from a patient treated with antithyroid drugs. The TCR originated in a woman aged 25 to 39 with Graves disease. CDR3 in DNA: TGCGCCAGCAGCCAAGGGGGAGGGCTTAATCAGCCCCAGCATTTT. This codes for CASSQGGGLNQPQHF.